This TCR beta chain was captured in a study of beta chain features in type 1 diabetes. Whole-study context: Age, gender and cell yields were alike across patients and healthy donors.

Study outcomes and limitations: The study found that naive, central memory and Treg TCRB repertoires appeared more similar in patients than in healthy donors. Shortening that was moderate but significant affected the TCRB CDR3s of Type 1 diabetes patients in all four CD4+ subsets.

This clone was counted only a few times. What it binds is unknown. The authors reverse transcribed all of the isolated RNA, so sequencing captured expressed TCRB transcripts. The protocol was immunoSEQ multiplex PCR, while the TCRdb copy is restricted to in-frame clones and leaves out a portion. The profile shows some 150,000 clones, nearly 9.5% of them singletons. The ends were cut back, 1 base at V and 1 base at J, with 8 bases in the middle. This CDR3 is built from 15 residues. Per germline, CDR1 SGHTS and CDR2 YDEGEE. Input material: central memory CD4+ T cells from blood. The V gene is TRBV5-8, the J gene TRBJ2-2, with D perhaps matching TRBD1 (6 bases). This clonotype was sampled from a man aged 18 to 29 in good health. The CDR3 nucleotides are TGTGCCAGCAGCTTGACAGGGAAGAACACCGGGGAGCTGTTTTTT. This translates into CASSLTGKNTGELFF.